Below, 31 T cell receptor beta chains from the same sample are listed, as sequenced in a study of human T cells and chemical hapten exposure. TCRdb ran MiXCR on the RACE reads and lists one entry per CDR3 protein. Among fewer than 100,000 distinct CDR3 sequences, under 14% were seen once, and the ten largest hold more than 1.5%. Time point given: patch test 2, 6 weeks after DPC sensitization. Treatment given: therapeutic diphenylcyclopropenone sensitization with weekly scalp DPC. Material: whole blood, obtained in connection with sensitization to the hapten diphenylcyclopropenone (DPC). These receptors originate from a man in his late teens or twenties with alopecia areata. Some clones in this sample may be carry-over from other donors' samples.

This clonotype was found many times. V usage is TRBV6-2 or TRBV6-3 and J usage is TRBJ1-2; D call uncertain. The CDR3 has 13 residues. The ends were cut back, 2 bases at V and 2 bases at J, with 6 bases in the middle. Looked up from germline, CDR1 is MNHEY and CDR2 is SVGEGT. CDR3 sequence (DNA): TGTGCCAGCAGTTACAAACAGAACTATGGCTACACCTTC. It encodes CASSYKQNYGYTF.

This clonotype occurred many times. The chain couples TRBV12-3 or TRBV12-4 to TRBJ2-2; D not certain. Deletions cut 5 bases from V and 3 bases from J, with 10 bases between. This CDR3 region has 14 residues. The CDR3 DNA follows: TGTGCCAGCAGTCCTACACGGGACACCGGGGAGCTGTTTTTT. Its protein product is CASSPTRDTGELFF.

This chain joins TRBV11-1 and TRBJ1-5; no definite D call. The V gene lost 1 base and the J gene lost 2 bases, with 6 bases spanning the gap. CDR3 size: 14 residues. Germline assignment: CDR1 SGHAT and CDR2 FQDESV (reference sequence). The CDR3 nucleotides are TGTGCCAGCAGCTTAGAGGCAGGCAATCAGCCCCAGCATTTT. This translates into CASSLEAGNQPQHF.

This clonotype was detected ten times or more. The chain is built from TRBV18 and TRBJ2-5, with TRBD1 identical over 8 bases. The length of the CDR3 is 16 residues. CDR1 and CDR2 from the germline V gene are KGHSH and LQKENI. Trimming took 1 base from V and 3 from J; bases not matched to a gene: 7. Here the CDR3 reads CASSPRRGQSEETQYF. The CDR3 nucleotides are TGTGCCAGCTCACCACGCAGGGGGCAATCGGAAGAGACCCAGTACTTC.

The chain couples TRBV5-1 to TRBJ1-5; the D is unclear. V was clipped by 5 bases and J by 0 bases, with 9 bases between them. Germline values: CDR1 SGHRS, CDR2 YFSETQ. The CDR3 sequence is 14 residues long. The CDR3 spells CASRRDDSNQPQHF. DNA of the CDR3: TGCGCCAGCAGGAGGGATGATAGCAATCAGCCCCAGCATTTT.

This rearrangement joins TRBV6-6 to TRBJ2-2, with a weak D call TRBD1 (6 bases). Germline CDR1 reads MNHNY; CDR2 reads SVGAGI (reference sequence). This CDR3 has 12 amino acids. The V and J ends lost 7 bases and 14 bases respectively, with 17 bases between them. CDR3 sequence: CASNDRDTGLFF. Written as DNA, the CDR3 is TGTGCCAGCAACGACCGGGACACGGGTCTGTTTTTT.

This clonotype was picked up a small number of times. This rearrangement joins TRBV20-1 to TRBJ1-2; 8 bases agree with TRBD1. Germline trimming cut 0 bases from V and 3 bases from J; bases unmatched to any gene: 9. Germline V gives CDR1 DFQATT, CDR2 SNEGSKA (reference sequence). CDR3 length equals 16 residues. The chain's CDR3 is CSARDPRTGLDYGYTF. Written as DNA, the CDR3 is TGCAGTGCTAGAGATCCCCGGACAGGGTTGGACTATGGCTACACCTTC.

This chain connects TRBV20-1 to TRBJ2-2, with a tentative D call TRBD1 (6 bases). This CDR3 contains 15 residues. Trimming removed 3 bases from V and 3 bases from J, with 14 bases in between. Looked up from germline, CDR1 is DFQATT and CDR2 is SNEGSKA (reference sequence). CDR3 nucleotides: TGCAGTGCTAGGTTCGGCAGGGGATACACCGGGGAGCTGTTTTTT. Translating it yields CSARFGRGYTGELFF.

This clonotype was found many times. V gene TRBV20-1 combines with J gene TRBJ2-1; D gene ambiguous. The germline gives CDR1 DFQATT, CDR2 SNEGSKA (reference sequence). Between the trimmed V and J ends, which lost 4 bases and 6 bases, there was a span of 16 bases. CDR3 size: 14 residues. CDR3 DNA sequence: TGCAGTGCTAATAACAATGGGATTTTCAATGAGCAGTTCTTC. Residues: CSANNNGIFNEQFF.

This clonotype was seen ten or more times. This rearrangement joins TRBV6-2 or TRBV6-3 to TRBJ1-1; D might be TRBD1 (5 bases). The CDR3 consists of 15 residues. V lost 5 bases, J lost 0 bases, and 13 bases lay in between. Germline V CDR1 and CDR2: MNHEY, SVGEGT. The CDR3 sequence is CASSPHRHLNTEAFF. Here the CDR3 DNA reads TGTGCCAGCAGTCCGCACAGGCACCTGAACACTGAAGCTTTCTTT.

This clonotype was observed many times. The chain employs TRBV4-2 and TRBJ2-2; 7 bases map to TRBD2. Germline V gives CDR1 LGHNA, CDR2 YNFKEQ. The CDR3 totals 17 residues. V shed 4 bases, J shed 1 base, and the junction held 9 bases outside the gene matches. CDR3 in amino acids: CASSPTGGPGNTGELFF. DNA for the CDR3: TGTGCCAGCAGCCCAACGGGGGGACCTGGGAACACCGGGGAGCTGTTTTTT.

This chain links TRBV6-5 with TRBJ1-5, with TRBD1 matching 11 bases. The CDR3 sequence is 17 residues long. Germline V gene data show CDR1 as MNHEY and CDR2 as SVGAGI. Trimming took 6 bases from V and 0 from J; bases not matched to a gene: 7. In nucleotides, the CDR3 is TGTGCCAGCAGGAGGACAGGGGGCGAGTATAGCAATCAGCCCCAGCATTTT. Translation: CASRRTGGEYSNQPQHF.

This clonotype was seen a handful of times. The genes are TRBV6-6 and TRBJ1-1, with 7 bases identical to TRBD1. CDR3 size: 11 residues. Trimming took 5 bases from V and 13 from J; bases not matched to a gene: 7. Per germline, CDR1 MNHNY and CDR2 SVGAGI (reference sequence). In nucleotides, the CDR3 is TGTGCCAGCAGTCCCGACAGGGAGGGTTTCTTT. Translated: CASSPDREGFF.

At least ten counts were recorded for this clonotype. The chain uses TRBV10-3 and TRBJ2-7, with TRBD1 identical over 11 bases. Germline CDR1 is ENHRY and CDR2 is SYGVKD. The CDR3 extends over 16 amino acids. The V gene end was trimmed by 0 bases and the J gene end by 2 bases; junction bases not matched to a gene: 3. The chain's CDR3 is CAISESGGQGAYEQYV. The CDR3 region has the DNA TGTGCCATCAGTGAGTCAGGGGGACAGGGGGCCTACGAGCAGTACGTC.

This clonotype was observed at least ten times. The chain combines TRBV6-1 with TRBJ1-4; no clear D gene. The CDR3 contains 13 residues. CDR1 MNHNS and CDR2 SASEGT come from the germline V gene. Deletions cut 8 bases from V and 4 bases from J, with 11 bases between. This CDR3 reads CASREAVNEKLFF. The CDR3 DNA reads TGTGCCAGCCGGGAGGCGGTTAATGAAAAACTGTTTTTT.

The CDR3, as DNA: TGCAGTGCCGGTGGGTTGATCATGGGAGCAGATACGCAGTATTTT. Its protein product is CSAGGLIMGADTQYF. The chain has TRBV20-1 and TRBJ2-3; D may be TRBD2 (5 bases). Trimming removed 6 bases from V and 4 bases from J, with 20 bases in between. The CDR3 is made up of 15 amino acids. Per the germline V gene, CDR1 is DFQATT and CDR2 is SNEGSKA (reference sequence).

Many counts were recorded for this clonotype. The gene calls are TRBV7-2 and TRBJ1-1; 9 bases line up with TRBD1. The ends lost 5 bases at V and 6 bases at J; junction bases unmatched: 4. Germline V gives CDR1 SGHTA, CDR2 FQGNSA. The CDR3 has 13 residues. Here the CDR3 DNA reads TGTGCCAGCAGCACAACAGGGGGCCCTGAAGCTTTCTTT. It is translated as CASSTTGGPEAFF. The full variable domain, completed using reference TRBV7-2 and TRBJ1-1, is GAGVSQSPSNKVTEKGKDVELRCDPISGHTALYWYRQSLGQGLEFLIYFQGNSAPDKSGLPSDRFSAERTGGSVSTLTIQRTQQEDSAVYLCASSTTGGPEAFFGQGTRLTVV.

The genes are TRBV3-1 and TRBJ2-7; maybe TRBD2 (5 bases). Trimming took 0 bases from V and 2 from J, leaving 11 bases between them. Germline-derived CDR1 and CDR2 are LGHDT and YNNKEL (reference sequence). This CDR3 is 15 amino acids long. The CDR3 nucleotides read TGTGCCAGCAGCCAAGATTACCGGGGAGCCTACGAGCAGTACGTC. This encodes CASSQDYRGAYEQYV.

The chain links TRBV20-1 to TRBJ2-1; 9 bases match TRBD1. Germline values: CDR1 DFQATT, CDR2 SNEGSKA (reference sequence). The length of the CDR3 is 13 residues. V shed 6 bases, J shed 4 bases, and the junction held 4 bases outside the gene matches. CDR3 residues: CSAEQGAYNEQFF. The CDR3 DNA follows: TGCAGTGCAGAACAGGGGGCGTACAATGAGCAGTTCTTC.

This clonotype was detected a few times. J is TRBJ2-3 and V is TRBV18; D call uncertain. In germline, CDR1 is KGHSH, CDR2 LQKENI. V lost 1 base and J 4 bases, leaving 18 bases between the germline ends. This CDR3 region has 17 residues. The CDR3 is CASSPQVLAVHADTQYF. The DNA for the CDR3 is TGTGCCAGCTCACCACAAGTATTAGCTGTTCATGCAGATACGCAGTATTTT. The entire variable domain, with the rest obtained from reference TRBV18 and TRBJ2-3, is as follows: NAGVMQNPRHLVRRRGQEARLRCSPMKGHSHVYWYRQLPEEGLKFMVYLQKENIIDESGMPKERFSAEFPKEGPSILRIQQVVRGDSAAYFCASSPQVLAVHADTQYFGPGTRLTVL.

The J gene is TRBJ1-4, the V gene TRBV9; D is ambiguous. In germline, CDR1 is SGDLS, CDR2 YYNGEE. This CDR3 is built from 14 residues. V was cut by 0 bases and J by 3 bases, with 6 bases left in between. CDR3 DNA sequence: TGTGCCAGCAGCGTAGGGTCGGCTAATGAAAAACTGTTTTTT. Amino acid sequence: CASSVGSANEKLFF. Complete variable domain (other parts from reference TRBV9 and TRBJ1-4): DSGVTQTPKHLITATGQRVTLRCSPRSGDLSVYWYQQSLDQGLQFLIQYYNGEERAKGNILERFSAQQFPDLHSELNLSSLELGDSALYFCASSVGSANEKLFFGSGTQLSVL.

In its sample, this clonotype was seen many times. J is TRBJ2-3 and V is TRBV6-5; no reliable D call. Germline CDR1 is MNHEY and CDR2 is SVGAGI. With 6 bases removed from V and 2 bases from J, the gap between germline ends came to 3 bases. CDR3 length equals 11 residues. The CDR3 DNA reads as TGTGCCAGCAGGAACACAGATACGCAGTATTTT. Protein: CASRNTDTQYF.

The V and J genes are TRBV7-9 and TRBJ2-3; D may be TRBD1 (6 bases). The germline V and J ends were trimmed by 4 bases and 5 bases, with 16 bases remaining between them. The CDR3 consists of 15 residues. Per germline, CDR1 SEHNR and CDR2 FQNEAQ (reference sequence). The CDR3 loop reads CASSSNRAQRDTQYF. As DNA, the CDR3 is TGTGCCAGCAGCTCTAACAGGGCCCAGAGAGATACGCAGTATTTT.

This clonotype showed up many times. The V call is TRBV29-1, the J call TRBJ1-2; D is uncertain. Trimming took 5 bases from V and 2 from J, leaving 6 bases between them. CDR3 length: 11 residues. CDR1 is SQVTM, CDR2 ANQGSEA, per germline. The CDR3 spells CSVSSNYGYTF. The DNA of the CDR3 is TGCAGCGTTTCATCAAACTATGGCTACACCTTC.

The chain carries TRBV29-1 and TRBJ2-7; D possibly corresponds to TRBD1 (5 bases). CDR1 is SQVTM and CDR2 is ANQGSEA in the germline V gene. V lost 2 bases, J lost 9 bases, and 11 bases lay in between. The CDR3 covers 11 residues. The CDR3 region is CSVEKGRGQYF. The CDR3 DNA follows: TGCAGCGTTGAAAAGGGTAGGGGGCAGTACTTC.

This clonotype showed up just a few times. The chain links TRBV27 to TRBJ2-7; a possible D gene is TRBD2 (5 bases). The V and J ends lost 5 bases and 7 bases respectively, with 9 bases between them. Germline V CDR1 and CDR2: MNHEY, SMNVEV (reference sequence). CDR3 size: 11 residues. Here the CDR3 reads CASSRGGEQYF. The CDR3 DNA reads as TGTGCCAGCAGTCGGGGTGGGGAGCAGTACTTC.

This clonotype was recorded only once. The V gene is TRBV7-8, the J gene TRBJ2-1; 9 positions match TRBD2. Germline loops: CDR1 SGHVS, CDR2 FQNEAQ. The CDR3 totals 15 residues. J was trimmed by 4 bases and V by 4 bases; bases with no gene match: 5. CDR3 in amino acids: CASSWSGGRYNEQFF. The CDR3 DNA sequence: TGTGCCAGCAGCTGGAGCGGGGGGCGATACAATGAGCAGTTCTTC.

The chain combines TRBV10-3 with TRBJ2-2; 8 bases agree with TRBD1. Germline lookup yields CDR1 ENHRY and CDR2 SYGVKD. The CDR3 totals 16 residues. V was clipped by 4 bases and J by 1 base; unmatched bases: 5. CDR3 coding DNA: TGTGCCATCAGTGTCGGACAGGGACAGAACACCGGGGAGCTGTTTTTT. It is translated as CAISVGQGQNTGELFF.

This clonotype has a handful of counts. This chain connects TRBV4-2 to TRBJ2-3, with a tentative D call TRBD2 (7 bases). Germline V gene data show CDR1 as LGHNA and CDR2 as YNFKEQ. CDR3 length: 15 amino acids. The V end was cut by 4 bases, the J end by 2 bases, with 13 bases between. In DNA form, the CDR3 reads TGTGCCAGCAGCCCCTTAGGGGGGGTCACAGATACGCAGTATTTT. It encodes CASSPLGGVTDTQYF.

The sample holds a few counts of this clonotype. The chain links TRBV28 to TRBJ1-2, with D possibly being TRBD1 (6 bases). Trimming removed 5 bases at V and 8 bases at J, with 18 bases between. Looked up from germline, CDR1 is MDHEN and CDR2 is SYDVKM. The CDR3 has 14 residues. The CDR3 reads CASSVGGARAGYTF. The CDR3 region has the DNA TGTGCCAGCAGTGTAGGGGGGGCCCGGGCCGGCTACACCTTC.

On this clonotype itself: Sequence at one end of the junction differs from germline and may be a read error. The chain uses TRBV28 and TRBJ2-7; D tentatively reads TRBD1 or TRBD2 (5 bases each). CDR1 is MDHEN and CDR2 is SYDVKM in the germline V gene. This CDR3 contains 15 residues. The CDR3 spells CASSSGQGGTYGQYF. The CDR3 region has the DNA TGTGCCAGCAGTTCCGGACAAGGAGGAACCTACGGGCAGTACTTC.